What follows are 3 T cell receptor beta chains derived from one specimen sequenced in a study of T cells in Graves' hyperthyroidism and ophthalmopathy. TCR beta CDR3 regions were amplified from RNA. The primer set for the first-round RT-PCR of the TCR CDR3 was HTBI. TCRdb called the multiplex PCR reads again in MiXCR, with one record for every CDR3 protein. The sample yields 700,000 to 950,000 distinct CDR3 sequences, roughly a third seen once. Sequencing used blood. The receptors were gathered from a woman in her 40s with Graves' hyperthyroidism.

The rearrangement joins TRBV6-6 to TRBJ2-7, with TRBD1 matching 8 bases. This CDR3 has 16 amino acids. V gave up 6 bases and J gave up 5 bases; unmatched junction bases: 15. The germline gives CDR1 MNHNY, CDR2 SVGAGI (reference sequence). The CDR3 nucleotides are TGTGCCAGCAGCCAACTCCGGGGGCAGGGGGCGAACGAGCAGTACTTC. Translating gives CASSQLRGQGANEQYF.

This chain connects TRBV10-3 to TRBJ2-7; 15 positions match TRBD2. V was pared by 10 bases and J by 2 bases, with 3 bases of the junction left unmatched. The germline V gene encodes CDR1 ENHRY and CDR2 SYGVKD. This CDR3 spans 14 amino acids. CDR3 amino acids: CATGTSGRPYEQYF. The CDR3 coding sequence is TGTGCCACCGGGACTAGCGGGAGGCCCTACGAGCAGTACTTC.

This clonotype was detected many times. The genes are TRBV5-6 and TRBJ1-1; D unresolved. The germline V and J ends were trimmed by 2 bases and 2 bases, with 7 bases remaining between them. Germline CDR1 SGHDT, CDR2 YYEEEE. This CDR3 is 13 amino acids long. CDR3 sequence: CASSLYHNTEAFF. CDR3 DNA sequence: TGTGCCAGCAGCTTATACCACAACACTGAAGCTTTCTTT.